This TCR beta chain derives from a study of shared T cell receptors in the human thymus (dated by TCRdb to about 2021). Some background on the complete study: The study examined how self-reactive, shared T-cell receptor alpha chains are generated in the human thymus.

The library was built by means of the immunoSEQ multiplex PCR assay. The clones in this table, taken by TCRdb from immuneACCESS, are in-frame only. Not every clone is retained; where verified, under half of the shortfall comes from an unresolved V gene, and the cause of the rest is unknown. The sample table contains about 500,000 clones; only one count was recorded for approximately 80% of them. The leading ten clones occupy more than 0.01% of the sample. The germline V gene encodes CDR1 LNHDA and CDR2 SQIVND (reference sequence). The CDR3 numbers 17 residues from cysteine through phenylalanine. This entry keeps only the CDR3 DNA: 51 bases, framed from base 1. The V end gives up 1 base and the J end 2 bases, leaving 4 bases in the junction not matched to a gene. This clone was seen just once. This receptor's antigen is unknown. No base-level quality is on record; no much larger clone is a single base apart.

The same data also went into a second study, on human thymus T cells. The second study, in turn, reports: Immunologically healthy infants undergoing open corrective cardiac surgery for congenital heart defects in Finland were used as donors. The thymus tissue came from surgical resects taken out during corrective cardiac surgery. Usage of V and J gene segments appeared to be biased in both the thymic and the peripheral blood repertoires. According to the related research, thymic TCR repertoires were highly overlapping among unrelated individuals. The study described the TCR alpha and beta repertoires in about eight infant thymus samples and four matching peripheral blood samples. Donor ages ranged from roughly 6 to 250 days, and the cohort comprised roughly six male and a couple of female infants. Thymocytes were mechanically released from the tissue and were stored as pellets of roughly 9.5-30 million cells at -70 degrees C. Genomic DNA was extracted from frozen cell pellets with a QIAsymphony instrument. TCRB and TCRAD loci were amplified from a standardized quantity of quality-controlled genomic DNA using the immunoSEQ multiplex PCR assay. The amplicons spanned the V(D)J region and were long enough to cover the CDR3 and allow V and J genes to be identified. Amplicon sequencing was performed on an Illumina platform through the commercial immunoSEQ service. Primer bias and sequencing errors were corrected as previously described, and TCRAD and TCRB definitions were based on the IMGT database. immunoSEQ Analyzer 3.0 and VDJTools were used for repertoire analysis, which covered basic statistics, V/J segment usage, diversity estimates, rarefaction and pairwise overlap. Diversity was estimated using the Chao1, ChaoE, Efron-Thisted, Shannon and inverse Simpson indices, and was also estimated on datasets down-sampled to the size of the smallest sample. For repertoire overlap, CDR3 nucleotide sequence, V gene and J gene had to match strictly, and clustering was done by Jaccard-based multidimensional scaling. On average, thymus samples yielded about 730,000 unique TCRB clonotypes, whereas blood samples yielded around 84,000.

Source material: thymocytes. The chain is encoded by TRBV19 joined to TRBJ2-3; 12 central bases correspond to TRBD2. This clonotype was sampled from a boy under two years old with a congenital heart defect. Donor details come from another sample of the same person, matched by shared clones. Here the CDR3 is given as CASSIGSSGRATDTQYF. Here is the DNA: TGTGCCAGTAGTATAGGTTCTAGCGGGAGGGCCACAGATACGCAGTATTTT.